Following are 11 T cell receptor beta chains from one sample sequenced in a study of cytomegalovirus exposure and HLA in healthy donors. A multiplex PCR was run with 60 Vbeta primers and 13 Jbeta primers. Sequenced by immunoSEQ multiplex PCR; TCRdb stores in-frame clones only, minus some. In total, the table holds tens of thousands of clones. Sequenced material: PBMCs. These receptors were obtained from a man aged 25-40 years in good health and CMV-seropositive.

In DNA form, the CDR3 reads TGTGCCAGCAGTACCCATCAGGACTTCCCTTACGAGCAGTACTTC. Its protein product is CASSTHQDFPYEQYF. The chain joins TRBV4-2 to TRBJ2-7; tentative D call: TRBD2 (5 bases). The CDR3 contains 15 residues. Germline V gene data show CDR1 as LGHNA and CDR2 as YNFKEQ. The germline V and J ends were trimmed by 6 bases and 4 bases, with 19 bases remaining between them.

CDR3 loop: CASKNRGSEETQYF. As DNA, the CDR3 is TGTGCCAGTAAAAACAGGGGTTCGGAAGAGACCCAGTACTTC. V is TRBV19 and J is TRBJ2-5, with 7 bases aligning to TRBD1. The germline V gene has CDR1 LNHDA and CDR2 SQIVND (reference sequence). V shed 7 bases, J shed 3 bases, and the junction held 8 bases outside the gene matches. The CDR3 runs to 14 residues.

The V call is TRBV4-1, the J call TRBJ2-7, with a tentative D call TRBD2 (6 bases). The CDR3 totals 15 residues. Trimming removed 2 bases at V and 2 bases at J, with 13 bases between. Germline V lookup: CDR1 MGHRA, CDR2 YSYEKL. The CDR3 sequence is CASSQSAGLTYEQYF. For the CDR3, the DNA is TGCGCCAGCAGCCAATCGGCGGGGCTCACCTACGAGCAGTACTTC.

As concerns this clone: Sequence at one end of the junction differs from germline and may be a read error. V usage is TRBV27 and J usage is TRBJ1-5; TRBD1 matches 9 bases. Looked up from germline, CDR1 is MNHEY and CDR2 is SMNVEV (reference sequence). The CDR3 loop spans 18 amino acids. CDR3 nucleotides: TGTGCCAGCAGTCCGACCCGACAGGGGGTATTCCCCAATCGGCCCCAGCATTTT. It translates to CASSPTRQGVFPNRPQHF.

The CDR3 region has the DNA TGTGCCAGTAGTATTGGGACAGGGAGGGAGGGAGAGCAGTACTTC. Translation: CASSIGTGREGEQYF. The rearrangement links TRBV19 to TRBJ2-7; 9 bases map to TRBD1. The junction had 10 bases not matched to a gene; V was cut back by 3 bases and J by 7 bases. Germline V gives CDR1 LNHDA, CDR2 SQIVND (reference sequence). CDR3 length: 15 amino acids.

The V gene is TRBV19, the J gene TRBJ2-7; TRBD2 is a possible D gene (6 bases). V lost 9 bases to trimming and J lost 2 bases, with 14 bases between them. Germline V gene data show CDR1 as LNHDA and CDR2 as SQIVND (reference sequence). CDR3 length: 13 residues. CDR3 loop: CASTRDSPYEQYF. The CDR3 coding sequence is TGTGCCAGCACCCGGGACTCGCCCTACGAGCAGTACTTC.

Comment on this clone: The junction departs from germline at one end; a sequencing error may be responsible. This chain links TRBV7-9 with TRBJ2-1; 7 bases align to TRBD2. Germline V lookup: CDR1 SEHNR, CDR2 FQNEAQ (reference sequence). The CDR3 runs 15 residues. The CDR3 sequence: CASSSGGVLYIEQFF. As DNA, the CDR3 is TGTGCCAGCAGCTCTGGGGGGGTCCTGTACATTGAGCAGTTCTTC.

CDR3 sequence reads: CASSEYRNTEAFF. CDR3 coding DNA: TGTGCCAGCAGTGAATATCGGAACACTGAAGCTTTCTTT. The chain joins TRBV25-1 to TRBJ1-1, with D uncertain. V dropped 0 bases and J dropped 1 base, with 3 bases sitting between them. Per the germline V gene, CDR1 is MGHDK and CDR2 is SYGVNS. The CDR3 consists of 13 residues. Using reference TRBV25-1 and TRBJ1-1 for the parts outside the CDR3, the full variable domain is EADIYQTPRYLVIGTGKKITLECSQTMGHDKMYWYQQDPGMELHLIHYSYGVNSTEKGDLSSESTVSRIRTEHFPLTLESARPSHTSQYLCASSEYRNTEAFFGQGTRLTVV.

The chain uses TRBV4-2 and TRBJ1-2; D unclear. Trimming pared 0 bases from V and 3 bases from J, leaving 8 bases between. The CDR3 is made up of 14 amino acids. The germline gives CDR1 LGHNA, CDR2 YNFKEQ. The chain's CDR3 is CASSQDRQDYGYTF. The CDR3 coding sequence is TGTGCCAGCAGCCAAGATCGGCAGGACTATGGCTACACCTTC.

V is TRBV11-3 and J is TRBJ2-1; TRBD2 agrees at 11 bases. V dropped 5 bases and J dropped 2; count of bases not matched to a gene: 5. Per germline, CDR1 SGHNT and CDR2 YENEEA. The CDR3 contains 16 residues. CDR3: CASSPIAGGTYNEQFF. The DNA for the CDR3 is TGTGCCAGCAGCCCCATAGCGGGAGGGACCTACAATGAGCAGTTCTTC.

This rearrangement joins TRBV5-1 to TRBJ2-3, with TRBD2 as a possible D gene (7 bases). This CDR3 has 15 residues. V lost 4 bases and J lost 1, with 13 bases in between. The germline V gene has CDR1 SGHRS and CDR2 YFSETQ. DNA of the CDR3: TGCGCCAGCAGCGCTCGGGGGGCCGGCACAGATACGCAGTATTTT. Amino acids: CASSARGAGTDTQYF.